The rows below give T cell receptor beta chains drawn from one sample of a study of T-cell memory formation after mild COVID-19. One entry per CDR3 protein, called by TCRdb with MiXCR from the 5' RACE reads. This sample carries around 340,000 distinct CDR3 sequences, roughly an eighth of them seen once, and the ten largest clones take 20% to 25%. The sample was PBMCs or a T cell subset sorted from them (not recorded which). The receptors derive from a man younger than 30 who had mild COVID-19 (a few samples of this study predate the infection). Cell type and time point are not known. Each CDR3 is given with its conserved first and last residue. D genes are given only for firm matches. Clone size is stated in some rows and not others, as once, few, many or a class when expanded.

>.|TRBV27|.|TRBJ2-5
TGTGCCAGCAGTTTATCCCCCTATGGGTTGGGGGAGACCCAGTACTTC
CASSLSPYGLGETQYF
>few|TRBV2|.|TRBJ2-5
TGTGCCAGCAGTGATGCCCAGCAAGAGACCCAGTACTTC
CASSDAQQETQYF
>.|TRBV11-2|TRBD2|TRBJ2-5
TGTGCCAGCAGCAAGGGACTAGTTGAGACCCAGTACTTC
CASSKGLVETQYF
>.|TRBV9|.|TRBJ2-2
TGTGCCAGCAGCGATGGTCGGGCCGGGGAGCTGTTTTTT
CASSDGRAGELFF
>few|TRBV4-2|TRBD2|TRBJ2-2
TGTGCCAGCAGCCAAGGTCCGGCCGGGACTAGCGCAAACACCGGGGAGCTGTTTTTT
CASSQGPAGTSANTGELFF
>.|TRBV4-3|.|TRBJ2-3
TGCGCCAGCAGCCGGTGGTTCGGGGCAGATACGCAGTATTTT
CASSRWFGADTQYF
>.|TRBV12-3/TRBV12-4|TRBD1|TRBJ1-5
TGTGCCAGCAGTACGGACAGGAATCAGCCCCAGCATTTT
CASSTDRNQPQHF
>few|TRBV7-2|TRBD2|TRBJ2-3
TGTGCCAGCAGCCCACCCCGGGGGGGCCGGGTAGATACGCAGTATTTT
CASSPPRGGRVDTQYF
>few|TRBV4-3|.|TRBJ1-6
TGCGCCAGCAGCCAAGAGGCGTTTCTAAATTCACCCCTCCACTTT
CASSQEAFLNSPLHF
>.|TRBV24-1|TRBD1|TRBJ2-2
TGTGCCACCAGTGATGACAGGGGGCTCGGGGAGCTGTTTTTT
CATSDDRGLGELFF
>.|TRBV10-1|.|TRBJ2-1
TGCGCCAGCAGTGAGTCAGGGCCAGATGAGCAGTTCTTC
CASSESGPDEQFF
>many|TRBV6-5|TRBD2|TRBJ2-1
TGTGCCAGCAATAACCTAGCGGGGGGGCTCCCGTTCTTC
CASNNLAGGLPFF
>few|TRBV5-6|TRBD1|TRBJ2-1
TGTGCCAGCAGCTTGGGGGGCGGACAGGGCCGGAAGTCCTACAATGAGCAGTTCTTC
CASSLGGGQGRKSYNEQFF
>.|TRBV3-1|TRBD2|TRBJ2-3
TGTGCCAGCAGCCCGGACCCGGGACTAGGAGTAGATACGCAGTATTTT
CASSPDPGLGVDTQYF
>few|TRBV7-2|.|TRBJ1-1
TGTGCCAGCAGCTTGGACCGGCAGACTGAAGCTTTCTTT
CASSLDRQTEAFF
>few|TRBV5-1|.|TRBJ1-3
TGCGCCAGCAGCCTGTGGACTAGTCCCACCCCGGCTGGAAACACCATATATTTT
CASSLWTSPTPAGNTIYF
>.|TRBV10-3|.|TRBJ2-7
TGTGCCATCAAGGCCCCGGTGGCCTACGAGCAGTACTTC
CAIKAPVAYEQYF
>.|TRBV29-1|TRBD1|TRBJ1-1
TGCAGCGTTGCCCCGGGACAGGGGACTGAAGCTTTCTTT
CSVAPGQGTEAFF
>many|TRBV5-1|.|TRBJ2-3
TGCGCCAGCAGCTTGGATCCGGGATCTGCTGGAGATACGCAGTATTTT
CASSLDPGSAGDTQYF
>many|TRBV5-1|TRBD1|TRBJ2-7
TGCGCCAGCAGCTTGGCCGGGACAGGGAAACCCTCCCACGAGCAGTACTTC
CASSLAGTGKPSHEQYF
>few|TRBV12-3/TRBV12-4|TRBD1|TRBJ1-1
TGTGCCAGCAGGCCAGGGACAGCCACTGAAGCTTTCTTT
CASRPGTATEAFF
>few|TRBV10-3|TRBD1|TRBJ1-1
TGTGCCATCAGGGCCAACCGACAGGGGGAAGGCACTGAAGCTTTCTTT
CAIRANRQGEGTEAFF
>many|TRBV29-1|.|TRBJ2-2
TGCAGCGTTGAGGTCTCGAACACCGGGGAGCTGTTTTTT
CSVEVSNTGELFF
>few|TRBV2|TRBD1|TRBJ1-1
TGTGCCAGCAGAGACCCCCGAGGACAGGGGACTGAAGCTTTCTTT
CASRDPRGQGTEAFF
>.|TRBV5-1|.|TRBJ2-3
TGCGCCAGCAGGGACCTAGGACAGTCCACAGATACGCATTATTTT
CASRDLGQSTDTHYF
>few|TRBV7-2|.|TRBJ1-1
TGTGCCAGCAGCTTAATGGACAGCCGTTGGGCTTTCTTT
CASSLMDSRWAFF
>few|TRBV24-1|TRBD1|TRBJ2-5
TGTGCCACCAGTGGTCAGAGAACAGGGGGTCCAGAGACCCAGTACTTC
CATSGQRTGGPETQYF
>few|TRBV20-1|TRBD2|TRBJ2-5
TGCAGTGCTCTGACGGGGGGAGAGACCCAGTACTTC
CSALTGGETQYF
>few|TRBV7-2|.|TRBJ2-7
TGTGCCAGCAGCCGTGACCGATCGAAGGTCTCCTACGAGCAGTACTTC
CASSRDRSKVSYEQYF
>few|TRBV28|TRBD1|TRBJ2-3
TGTGCCAGCAGGGTGGACAGGGGACCCTCGTATACGCAGTATTTT
CASRVDRGPSYTQYF
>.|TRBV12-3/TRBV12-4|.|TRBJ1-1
TGTGCCAGCAGTTTAAACAGGCGGACGACTGAAGCTTTCTTT
CASSLNRRTTEAFF
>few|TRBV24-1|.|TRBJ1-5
TGTGCCACCAGTCGCCGGGAGAATCAGCCCCAGCATTTT
CATSRRENQPQHF
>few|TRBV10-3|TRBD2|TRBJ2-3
TGTGCCATGGGAAGACTAGCCAATTCCACAGATACGCAGTATTTT
CAMGRLANSTDTQYF
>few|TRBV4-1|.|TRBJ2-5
TGCGCCAGCAGCCAAGCCCCGAGGACCAAGGAGACCCAGTACTTC
CASSQAPRTKETQYF
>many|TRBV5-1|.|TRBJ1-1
TGCGCCAGCAGGGCGGGACACCAGAACACTGAAGCTTTCTTT
CASRAGHQNTEAFF
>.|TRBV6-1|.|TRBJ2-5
TGTGCCAGCAGTTTACTCTGGTACCAAGAGACCCAGTACTTC
CASSLLWYQETQYF
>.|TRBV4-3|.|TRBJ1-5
TGCGCCAGCAGCCAAGATTGGGTCGGAGTCAATAGCAATCAGCCCCAGCATTTT
CASSQDWVGVNSNQPQHF
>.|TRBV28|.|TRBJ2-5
TGTGCCAGCAGTTTTGGCGGGTTTAAGACCCAGTACTTC
CASSFGGFKTQYF
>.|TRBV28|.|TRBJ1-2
TGTGCCAGCTCCCAGGTTGGGGCCTATGGCTACACCTTC
CASSQVGAYGYTF
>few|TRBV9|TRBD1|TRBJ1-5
TGTGCCAGCAGCGTAGCTGGACAGGGGAATCAGCCCCAGCATTTT
CASSVAGQGNQPQHF
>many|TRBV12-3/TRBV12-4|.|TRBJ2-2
TGTGCCAGCACCTCGTGGGAGAGGGCGAACACCGGGGAGCTGTTTTTT
CASTSWERANTGELFF
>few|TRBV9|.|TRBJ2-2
TGTGCCAGCAGCGTTATTTCCGGCGGGGAGCTGTTTTTT
CASSVISGGELFF
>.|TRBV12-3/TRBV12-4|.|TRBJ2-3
TGTGCCAGCCCCTCCCCGACAGGCCGCACAGATACGCAGTATTTT
CASPSPTGRTDTQYF
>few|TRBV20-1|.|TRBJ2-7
TGCAGTGCTAGAGATATCGGCGGAGGGTACGAGCAGTACTTC
CSARDIGGGYEQYF
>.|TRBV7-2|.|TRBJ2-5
TGTGCCAGCAGCTCCTCCTCAAGGATGGAGACCCAGTACTTC
CASSSSSRMETQYF
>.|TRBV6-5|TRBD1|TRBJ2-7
TGTGCCAGCACAAGGGCCGGGACAGGGTACGAGCAGTACTTC
CASTRAGTGYEQYF
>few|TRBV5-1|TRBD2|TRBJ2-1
TGCGCCAGCAGCTTGGCGGTAGCGGGGGATTATGAGCAGTTCTTC
CASSLAVAGDYEQFF
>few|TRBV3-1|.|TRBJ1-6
TGTGCCAGCAGCCAAGTGGGGTACTCACCCCTCCACTTT
CASSQVGYSPLHF
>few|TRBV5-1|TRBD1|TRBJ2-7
TGCGCCAGCAGCTTGACGACAGGGGCCTACGAGCAGTACTTC
CASSLTTGAYEQYF
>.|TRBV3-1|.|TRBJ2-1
TGTGCCAGCAGCCTGCTTGCATATGAGCAGTTCTTC
CASSLLAYEQFF
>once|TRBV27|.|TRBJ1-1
TGTGCCAGCGGCTCGCAGGGCTTGGCTTTCTTT
CASGSQGLAFF
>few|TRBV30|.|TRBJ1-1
TGTGCCTGGACTAGGGGCGAGGGTAAAGCTTTCTTT
CAWTRGEGKAFF
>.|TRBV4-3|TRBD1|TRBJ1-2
TGCGCCAGCAGCCCCTATAGGGGGCCTGGCTATGGCTACACCTTC
CASSPYRGPGYGYTF
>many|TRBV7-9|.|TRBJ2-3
TGTGCCAGCAGCTTACAGCATAGCACAGATACGCAGTATTTT
CASSLQHSTDTQYF
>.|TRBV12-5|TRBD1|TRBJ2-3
TGTGCTAGTGGTTGGATAGAAGGGGACAGGGGCACAGATACGCAGTATTTT
CASGWIEGDRGTDTQYF
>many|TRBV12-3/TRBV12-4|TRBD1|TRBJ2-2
TGTGCCAGCAGCAAACAGGGGAGCGGGGAGCTGTTTTTT
CASSKQGSGELFF
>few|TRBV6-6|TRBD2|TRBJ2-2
TGTGCCAGCAGTCCCCAGCGGGGGGGCGTCGGGGAGCTGTTTTTT
CASSPQRGGVGELFF
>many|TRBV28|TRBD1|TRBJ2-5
TGTGCCAGCAGTCGAGGGAGGGGACAGGGGGAGACCCAGTACTTC
CASSRGRGQGETQYF
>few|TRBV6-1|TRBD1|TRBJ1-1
TGTGCCAGCTCGAGGGGGACAGGGCTCACTGAAGCTTTCTTT
CASSRGTGLTEAFF